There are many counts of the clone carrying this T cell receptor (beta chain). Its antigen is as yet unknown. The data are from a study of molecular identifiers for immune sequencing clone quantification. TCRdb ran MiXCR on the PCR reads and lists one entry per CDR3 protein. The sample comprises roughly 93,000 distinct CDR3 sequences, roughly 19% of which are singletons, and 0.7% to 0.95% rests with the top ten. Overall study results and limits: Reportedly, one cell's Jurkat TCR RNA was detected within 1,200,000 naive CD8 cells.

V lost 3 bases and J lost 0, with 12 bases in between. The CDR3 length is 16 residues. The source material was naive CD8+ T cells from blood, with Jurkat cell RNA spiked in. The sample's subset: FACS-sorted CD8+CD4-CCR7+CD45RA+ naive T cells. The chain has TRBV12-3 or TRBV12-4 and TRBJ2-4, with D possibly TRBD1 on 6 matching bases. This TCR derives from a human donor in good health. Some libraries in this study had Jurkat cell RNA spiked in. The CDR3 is CASSFWGRLAKNIQYF. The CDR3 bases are TGTGCCAGCAGTTTTTGGGGGCGCCTAGCCAAAAACATTCAGTACTTC.